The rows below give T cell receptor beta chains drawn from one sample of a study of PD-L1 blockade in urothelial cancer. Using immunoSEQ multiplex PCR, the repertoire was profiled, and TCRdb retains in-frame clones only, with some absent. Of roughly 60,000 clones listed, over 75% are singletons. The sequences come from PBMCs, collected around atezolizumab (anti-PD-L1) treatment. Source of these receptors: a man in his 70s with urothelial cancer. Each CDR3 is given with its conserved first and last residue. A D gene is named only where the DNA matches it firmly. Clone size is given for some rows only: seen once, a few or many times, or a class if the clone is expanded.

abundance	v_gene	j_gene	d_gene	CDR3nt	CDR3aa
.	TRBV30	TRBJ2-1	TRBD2	TGTGCCTGGAGTTATAGCGGGAGAAAGGGTGAGCAGTTCTTC	CAWSYSGRKGEQFF
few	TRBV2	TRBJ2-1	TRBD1	TGTGCCAGCAGAAGGTCCGGGACAGGGGTTAATGAGCAGTTCTTC	CASRRSGTGVNEQFF
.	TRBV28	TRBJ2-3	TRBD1	TGTGCCAGCACGAGGGGACAGGGAACAGATACGCAGTATTTT	CASTRGQGTDTQYF
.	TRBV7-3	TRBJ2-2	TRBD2	TGTGCCAGCAGCTCGAGACTAGCGACGACCGGGGAGCTGTTTTTT	CASSSRLATTGELFF
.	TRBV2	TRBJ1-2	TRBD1	TGTGCCAGCAGTGGACAGGGTGTTAACTATGGCTACACCTTC	CASSGQGVNYGYTF
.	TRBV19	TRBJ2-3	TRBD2	TGTGCCAGTAGTATCGGGGGGACCGAGACAGATACGCAGTATTTT	CASSIGGTETDTQYF
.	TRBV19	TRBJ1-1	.	TGTGCCAGTACCGGGGAGGCTGAAGCTTTCTTT	CASTGEAEAFF
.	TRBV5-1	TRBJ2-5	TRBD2	TGCGCCAGCAGCTTGGGTAGCGGGAGTCAAGAGACCCAGTACTTC	CASSLGSGSQETQYF
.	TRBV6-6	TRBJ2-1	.	TGTGCCAGCAGTTTTGGCAGCAATGAGCAGTTCTTC	CASSFGSNEQFF
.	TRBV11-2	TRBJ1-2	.	TGTGCCAGCAGCCAGACAGTCTATGGCTACACCTTC	CASSQTVYGYTF
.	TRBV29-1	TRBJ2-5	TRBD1	TGCAGCGGAACTCAGACAGGGCGTCAAGAGACCCAGTACTTC	CSGTQTGRQETQYF
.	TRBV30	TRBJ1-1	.	TGTGCCTGGAGTGTACAGATTGAAGCTTTCTTT	CAWSVQIEAFF
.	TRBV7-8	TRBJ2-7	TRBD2	TGTGCCAGCAGCTTAGGACTAGCGGGAGTCTACGAGCAGTACTTC	CASSLGLAGVYEQYF
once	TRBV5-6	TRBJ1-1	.	TGTGCCAGCAGCTTGCGTAGACTCATGAACACTGAAGCTTTCTTT	CASSLRRLMNTEAFF
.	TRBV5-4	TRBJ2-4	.	TGTGCCAGCAGCTTGGGTACGGGGGACAAAAACATTCAGTACTTC	CASSLGTGDKNIQYF
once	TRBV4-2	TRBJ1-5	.	TGTGCCAGCAGCCAAGATGGACAAACCCAGCCCCAGCATTTT	CASSQDGQTQPQHF
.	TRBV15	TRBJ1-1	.	TGTGCCACCAGACGCACAGGGCCGTTGGCTGAAGCTTTCTTT	CATRRTGPLAEAFF
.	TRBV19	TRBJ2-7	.	TGTGCCAGTAGTATGTCAGGGAGCAGGGGTTACGAGCAGTACTTC	CASSMSGSRGYEQYF
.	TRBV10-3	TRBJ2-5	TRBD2	TGTGCCAGTCTAGCGGGAGAGGAAGAGACCCAGTACTTC	CASLAGEEETQYF
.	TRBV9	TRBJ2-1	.	TGTGCCAGCAGCCCATCGGGGTCGCCCGAGCAGTTCTTC	CASSPSGSPEQFF
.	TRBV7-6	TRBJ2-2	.	TGTGCCAGCAGCCTGTCCCGAGTAGGGGCAGGCACCGGGGAGCTGTTTTTT	CASSLSRVGAGTGELFF
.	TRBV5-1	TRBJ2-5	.	TGCGCCAGCAGCCTGGCCCAGCGGCCCCAAGAGACCCAGTACTTC	CASSLAQRPQETQYF
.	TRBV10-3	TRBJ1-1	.	TGTGCCATCAGTGATGGAGAGAACACTGAAGCTTTCTTT	CAISDGENTEAFF
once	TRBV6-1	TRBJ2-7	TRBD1	TGTGCCAGCATTCCTGACAGGGGATTCTACGAGCAGTACTTC	CASIPDRGFYEQYF
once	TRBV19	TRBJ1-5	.	TGTGCCAGTAGATCCAACTCATATGACAGACATAGCAATCAGCCCCAGCATTTT	CASRSNSYDRHSNQPQHF
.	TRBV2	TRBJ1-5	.	TGTGCCAGCAGTGAAGCGCTAAATCAGCCCCAGCATTTT	CASSEALNQPQHF
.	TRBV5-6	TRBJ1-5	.	TGTGCCAGCAGCTTGGGTAGCAGGGCCAATCAGCCCCAGCATTTT	CASSLGSRANQPQHF
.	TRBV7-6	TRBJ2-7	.	TGTGCCAGCAGCGGCGGTAGCGGATCCTACGAGCAGTACTTC	CASSGGSGSYEQYF
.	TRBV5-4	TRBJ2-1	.	TGTGCCAGCAGCTCGAGTTTTTCCTACAATGAGCAGTTCTTC	CASSSSFSYNEQFF
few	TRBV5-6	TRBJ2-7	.	TGTGCCAGCAGCTTGGGCGGGGCCCCCTACGAGCAGTACTTC	CASSLGGAPYEQYF
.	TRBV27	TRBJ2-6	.	TGTGCCAGCAGTTTTGTCGGGACTGGGGCCAACGTCCTGACTTTC	CASSFVGTGANVLTF